Described below is a single TCR beta chain sequence and its context. Antigen specificity is unknown. Measured with immunoSEQ multiplex PCR; TCRdb has only the in-frame clones, and not every one. The sample carries 150,000 or so clones, approximately 88% recorded once. This sample is drawn from a study of T cell responses to AZD1222 COVID-19 vaccine. Overall study findings and caveats: Donors were mostly white British, more females; clonal diversity possibly underestimated.

The length of the CDR3 is 14 residues. V shed 5 bases and J 3 bases; nucleotides not matched to a gene: 3. Germline V gives CDR1 SGHAT, CDR2 FQNNGV. The gene calls are TRBV11-2 and TRBJ2-7; the match to TRBD1 covers 11 bases. The source material was peripheral blood, sampled on day 0 of MenACWY control vaccination. This clonotype originated in an adult in good health. The CDR3 here is CASSDGTGGYEQYF. The CDR3 DNA reads TGTGCCAGCAGCGACGGGACAGGGGGCTACGAGCAGTACTTC.